This TCR beta chain came from a study of T cells in Graves' hyperthyroidism and ophthalmopathy (dated by TCRdb to between 2018 and 2021). As for the study more broadly: Peripheral blood was sampled at the time of initial diagnosis, prior to any treatment. To identify distinguishing TCR V-J signatures, a discovery cohort of around 100 patients was used, comprising under 45 with Graves' ophthalmopathy and 57 with stable Graves' hyperthyroidism. An independent validation cohort of 18 to 20 hyperthyroidism patients and over 15 patients who later progressed to ophthalmopathy tested prospective prediction of ophthalmopathy. The 100 discovery patients were randomly split 7:3 into training and test sets. In addition, the study compared T-cell repertoires in thyroid tissue and in blood from several Graves' hyperthyroidism patients. After sampling, hyperthyroidism patients received methimazole starting at 30 mg daily, and ophthalmopathy patients received high-dose intravenous methylprednisolone. According to the paper, TCR Vbeta CDR3 sequencing was carried out on about 140 peripheral blood samples, which came from over 40 ophthalmopathy, around 75 hyperthyroidism and about 17 progressor patients.

Here is what the overall study found, with its caveats: A model built on a 13 V-J signature distinguished ophthalmopathy from stable hyperthyroidism, reaching roughly 88% sensitivity and about 81% specificity in cross-validation and 80%/75% in testing. Blood samples also contained most of the expanded thyroid clonotypes (frequency above 0.001), which suggests that blood repertoires may reflect thyroid immune responses. Sample size was not statistically predetermined, and investigators were not blinded to group allocation. During validation, the model predicted progression to ophthalmopathy a median of approximately 7 months ahead of onset, with 60% to 71% sensitivity and roughly 72% specificity.

The CDR3 spans 19 residues, from the cysteine through the phenylalanine. The CDR3 DNA has 57 bases and is translated from base 1. CDR1 and CDR2, per the germline V gene, are MDHEN and SYDVKM. Here V drops 4 bases and J drops 2 bases, and the junction holds 14 bases not matched to any gene. Ten or more counts support this clonotype. No cognate antigen has been identified for it. Base quality data are lacking; no much larger clone is found one base away. The TCR beta CDR3 regions were amplified from RNA transcripts. The first round of RT-PCR for the TCR CDR3 was performed with the HTBI primer set and the Qiagen OneStep RT-PCR kit. A second multiplex PCR round built the libraries, followed by size selection and purification. Libraries were sequenced paired-end with 100 bp reads on an Illumina HiSeq2000. In the paper's pipeline: SOAPnuke was used to process the raw data, with reads discarded if the reads contained adapters or uncalled bases, had a mean Phred below 15, or lacked an exact constant-primer or identifier match. COPE v1.2.5 was used to merge high-quality paired reads, and clonotypes were defined as unique nucleotide sequences. MiTCR v1.1 was used to align the clonotypes against IMGT TRBV, TRBD and TRBJ reference segments. The analysis was restricted to V-J combinations with a frequency above 0.0001, which together covered just over 98% of the repertoires. The TCS score was defined as F50 (clonal expansion) divided by E x V (chaos), with BLOSUM62-based TCRdist calculated between CDR3 peptides within each V-J. Welch's t-statistics and random forest reduced fewer than 600 V-J features to around 14, which were used in a naive Bayes classifier (R e1071). TCRdb cleaned the public reads at Q25 with fastp, built clones with MiXCR and kept in-frame beta chains. Rows merge per CDR3 protein into single entries with the most common DNA and genes. TCRdb, rather than the study authors, made the V and J calls. In all, the sample holds a few hundred thousand distinct CDR3 sequences, and roughly 13% of those were seen once. The ten largest clonotypes hold less than 25% of the sample.

Hyperthyroidism patients were aged 18 to 65 years and newly diagnosed, with disease duration of less than 2 months. The study excluded patients with uncontrolled infections, other autoimmune diseases, pregnancy or lactation. Diagnoses were established on the basis of clinical symptoms, serum thyroxine and TRAb, thyroid ultrasound, and orbital computed tomography. For progressor patients, blood was drawn at the first diagnosis of hyperthyroidism, before any ophthalmopathy symptoms had appeared. PBMCs were separated from under 11 ml of fresh peripheral blood using Ficoll-Paque density gradient centrifugation. Progressor patients were initially diagnosed with Graves' hyperthyroidism and developed ophthalmopathy during follow-up. Total RNA was extracted with Trizol reagent, and quality was checked on an Agilent 2100 Bioanalyzer.

Here the chain combines TRBV28 and TRBJ2-2, with 9 middle bases fitting TRBD2. The TCR sequence derives from a man younger than 45 with Graves' hyperthyroidism that later progressed to Graves' ophthalmopathy. Sequencing was carried out using blood. The sequenced DNA is TGTGCCAGCAGTTATATTGGGGTAGCGGGGGACCCTAACACCGGGGAGCTGTTTTTT. Its product reads: CASSYIGVAGDPNTGELFF. The full variable domain, completed from the reference TRBV28 and TRBJ2-2 proteins outside the CDR3, reads DVKVTQSSRYLVKRTGEKVFLECVQDMDHENMFWYRQDPGLGLRLIYFSYDVKMKEKGDIPEGYSVSREKKERFSLILESASTNQTSMYLCASSYIGVAGDPNTGELFFGEGSRLTVL.